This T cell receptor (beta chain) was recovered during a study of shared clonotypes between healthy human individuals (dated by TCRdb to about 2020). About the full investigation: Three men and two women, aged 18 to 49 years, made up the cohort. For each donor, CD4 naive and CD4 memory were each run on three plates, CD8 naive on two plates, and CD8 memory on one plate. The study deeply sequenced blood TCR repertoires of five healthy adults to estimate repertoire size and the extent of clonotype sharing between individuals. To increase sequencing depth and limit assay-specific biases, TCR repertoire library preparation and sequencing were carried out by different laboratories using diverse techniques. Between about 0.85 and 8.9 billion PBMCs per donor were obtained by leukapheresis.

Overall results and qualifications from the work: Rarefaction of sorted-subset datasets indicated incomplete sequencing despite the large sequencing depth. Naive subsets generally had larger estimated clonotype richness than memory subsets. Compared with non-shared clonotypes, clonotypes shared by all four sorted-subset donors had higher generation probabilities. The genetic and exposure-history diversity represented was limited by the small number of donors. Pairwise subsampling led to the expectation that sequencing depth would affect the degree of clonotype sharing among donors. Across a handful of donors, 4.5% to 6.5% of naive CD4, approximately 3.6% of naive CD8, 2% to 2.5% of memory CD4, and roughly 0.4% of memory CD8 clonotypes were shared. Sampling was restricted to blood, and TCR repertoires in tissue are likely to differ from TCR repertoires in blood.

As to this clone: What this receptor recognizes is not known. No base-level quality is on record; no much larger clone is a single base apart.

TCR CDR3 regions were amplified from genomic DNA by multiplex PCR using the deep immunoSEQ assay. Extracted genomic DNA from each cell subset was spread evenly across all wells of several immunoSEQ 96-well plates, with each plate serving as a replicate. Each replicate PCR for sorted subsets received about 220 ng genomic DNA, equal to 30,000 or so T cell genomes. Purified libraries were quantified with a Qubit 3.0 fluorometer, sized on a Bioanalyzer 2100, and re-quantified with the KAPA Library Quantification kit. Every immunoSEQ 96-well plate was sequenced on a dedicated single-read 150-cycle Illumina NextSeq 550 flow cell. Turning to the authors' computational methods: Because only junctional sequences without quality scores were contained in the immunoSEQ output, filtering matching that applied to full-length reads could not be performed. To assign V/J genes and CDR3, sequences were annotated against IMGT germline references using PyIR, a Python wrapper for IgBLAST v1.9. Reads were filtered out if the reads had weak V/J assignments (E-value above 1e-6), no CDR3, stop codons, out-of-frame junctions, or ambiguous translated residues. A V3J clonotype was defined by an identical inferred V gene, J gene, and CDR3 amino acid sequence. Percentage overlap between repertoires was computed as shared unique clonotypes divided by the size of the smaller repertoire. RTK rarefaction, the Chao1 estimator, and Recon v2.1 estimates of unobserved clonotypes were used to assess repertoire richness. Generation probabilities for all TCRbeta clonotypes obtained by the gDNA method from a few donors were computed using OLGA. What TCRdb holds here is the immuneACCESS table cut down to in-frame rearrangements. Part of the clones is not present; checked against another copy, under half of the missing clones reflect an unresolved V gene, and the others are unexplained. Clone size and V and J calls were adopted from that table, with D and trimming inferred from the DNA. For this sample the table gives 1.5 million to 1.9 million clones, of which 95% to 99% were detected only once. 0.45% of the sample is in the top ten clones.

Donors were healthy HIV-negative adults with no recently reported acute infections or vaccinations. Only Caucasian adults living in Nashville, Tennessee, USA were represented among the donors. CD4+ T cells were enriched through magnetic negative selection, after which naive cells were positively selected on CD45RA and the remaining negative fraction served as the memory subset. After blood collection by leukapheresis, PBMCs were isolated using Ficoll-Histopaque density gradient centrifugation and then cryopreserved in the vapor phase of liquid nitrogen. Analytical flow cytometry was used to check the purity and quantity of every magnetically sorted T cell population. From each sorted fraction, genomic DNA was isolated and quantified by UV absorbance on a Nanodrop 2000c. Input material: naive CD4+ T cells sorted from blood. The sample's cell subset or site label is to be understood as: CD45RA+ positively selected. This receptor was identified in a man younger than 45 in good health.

The DNA sequence is as follows: TGTGCCAGCAGCTTAGAGGTGGGACAGTTCAATCAGCCCCAGCATTTT. Translated, it gives CASSLEVGQFNQPQHF. Here the chain combines TRBV7-8 and TRBJ1-5; 7 bases in the middle match TRBD1. The germline V gene encodes CDR1 SGHVS and CDR2 FQNEAQ. Clipping removes 1 base from V and 3 bases from J, with 6 as the unmatched junction base count. CDR3 length: 16 amino acids, cysteine to phenylalanine. Only CDR3 DNA remains: 48 bases, in frame from the first base. Reference TRBV7-8 and TRBJ1-5 genes cover what lies past the CDR3, so the full variable domain is GAGVSQSPRYKVAKRGQDVALRCDPISGHVSLFWYQQALGQGPEFLTYFQNEAQLDKSGLPSDRFFAERPEGSVSTLKIQRTQQEDSAVYLCASSLEVGQFNQPQHFGDGTRLSIL.